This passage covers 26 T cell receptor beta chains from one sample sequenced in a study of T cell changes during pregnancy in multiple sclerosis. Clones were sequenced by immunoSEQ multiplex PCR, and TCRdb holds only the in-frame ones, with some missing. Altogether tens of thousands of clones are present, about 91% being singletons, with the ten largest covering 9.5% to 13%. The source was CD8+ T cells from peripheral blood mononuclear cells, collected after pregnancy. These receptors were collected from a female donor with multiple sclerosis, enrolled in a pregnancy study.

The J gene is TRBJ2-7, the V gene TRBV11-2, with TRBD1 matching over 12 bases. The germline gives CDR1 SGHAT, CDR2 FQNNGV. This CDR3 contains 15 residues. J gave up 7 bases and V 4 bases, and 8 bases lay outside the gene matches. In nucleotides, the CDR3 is TGTGCCAGCAGCTCCGGGACAGGGGGCGGGCGAGAGCAGTACTTC. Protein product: CASSSGTGGGREQYF. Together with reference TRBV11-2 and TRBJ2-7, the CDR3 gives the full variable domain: EAGVAQSPRYKIIEKRQSVAFWCNPISGHATLYWYQQILGQGPKLLIQFQNNGVVDDSQLPKDRFSAERLKGVDSTLKIQPAKLEDSAVYLCASSSGTGGGREQYFGPGTRLTVT.

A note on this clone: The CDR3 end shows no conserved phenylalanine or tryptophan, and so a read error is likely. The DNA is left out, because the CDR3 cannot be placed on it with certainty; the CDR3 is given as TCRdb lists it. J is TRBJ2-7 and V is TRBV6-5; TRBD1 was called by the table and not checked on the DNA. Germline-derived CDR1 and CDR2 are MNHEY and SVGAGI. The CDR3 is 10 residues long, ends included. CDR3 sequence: CASSYDRGSS.

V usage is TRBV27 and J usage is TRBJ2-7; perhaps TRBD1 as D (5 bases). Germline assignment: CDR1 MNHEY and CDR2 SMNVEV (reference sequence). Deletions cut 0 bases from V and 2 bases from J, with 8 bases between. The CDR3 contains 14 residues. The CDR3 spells CASSLSQGTYEQYF. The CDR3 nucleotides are TGTGCCAGCAGTTTATCGCAGGGAACCTACGAGCAGTACTTC.

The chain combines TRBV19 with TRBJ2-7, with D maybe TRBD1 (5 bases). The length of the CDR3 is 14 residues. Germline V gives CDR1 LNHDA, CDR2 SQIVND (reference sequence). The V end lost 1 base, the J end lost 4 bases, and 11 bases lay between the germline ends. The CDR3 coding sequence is TGTGCCAGTAGTATAGGTAACAGGAAATACGAGCAGTACTTC. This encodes CASSIGNRKYEQYF.

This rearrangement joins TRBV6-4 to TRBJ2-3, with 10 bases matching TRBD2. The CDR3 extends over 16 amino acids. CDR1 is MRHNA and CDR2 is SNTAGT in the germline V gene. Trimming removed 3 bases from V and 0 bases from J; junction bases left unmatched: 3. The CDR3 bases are TGTGCCAGCAGTGAAGGTAGCGGGGGGAGCACAGATACGCAGTATTTT. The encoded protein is CASSEGSGGSTDTQYF.

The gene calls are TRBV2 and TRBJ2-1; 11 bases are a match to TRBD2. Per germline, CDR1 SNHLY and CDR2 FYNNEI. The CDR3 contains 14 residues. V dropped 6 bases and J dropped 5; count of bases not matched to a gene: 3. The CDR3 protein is CASSILAGDNEQFF. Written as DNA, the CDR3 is TGTGCCAGCAGCATACTAGCGGGAGACAATGAGCAGTTCTTC.

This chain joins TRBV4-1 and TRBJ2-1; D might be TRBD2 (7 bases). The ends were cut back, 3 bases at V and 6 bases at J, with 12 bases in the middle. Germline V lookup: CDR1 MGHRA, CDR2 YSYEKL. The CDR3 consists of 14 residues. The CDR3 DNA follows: TGCGCCAGCAGCCAGGGGGGGGCTAGCAATGAGCAGTTCTTC. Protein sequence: CASSQGGASNEQFF.

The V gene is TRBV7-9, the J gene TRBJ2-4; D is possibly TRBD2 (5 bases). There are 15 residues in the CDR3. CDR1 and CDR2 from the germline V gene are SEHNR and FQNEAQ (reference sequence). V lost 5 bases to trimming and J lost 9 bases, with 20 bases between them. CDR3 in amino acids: CASSRYGDRRAIQYF. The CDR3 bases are TGTGCCAGCAGCCGATACGGGGATAGAAGGGCCATTCAGTACTTC.

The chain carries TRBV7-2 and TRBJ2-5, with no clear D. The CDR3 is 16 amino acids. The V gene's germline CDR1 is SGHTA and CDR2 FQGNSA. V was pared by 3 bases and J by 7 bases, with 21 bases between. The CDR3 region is CASSFLEFGRSGTQYF. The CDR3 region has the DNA TGTGCCAGCAGCTTCCTAGAGTTCGGTCGCTCGGGGACCCAGTACTTC.

CDR3 sequence reads: CAGRDRGPYEQYF. The CDR3 nucleotides read TGTGCCGGCCGGGACAGGGGGCCCTACGAGCAGTACTTC. The J gene is TRBJ2-7, the V gene TRBV2, with 12 positions matching TRBD1. The ends lost 11 bases at V and 2 bases at J; junction bases unmatched: 4. The germline V gene has CDR1 SNHLY and CDR2 FYNNEI. CDR3 length: 13 residues.

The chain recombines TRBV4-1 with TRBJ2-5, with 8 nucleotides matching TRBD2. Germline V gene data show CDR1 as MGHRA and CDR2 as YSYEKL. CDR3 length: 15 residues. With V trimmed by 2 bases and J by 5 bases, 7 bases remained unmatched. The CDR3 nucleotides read TGCGCCAGCAGCCAACCGGGACTAGGCGGGGAGACCCAGTACTTC. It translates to CASSQPGLGGETQYF.

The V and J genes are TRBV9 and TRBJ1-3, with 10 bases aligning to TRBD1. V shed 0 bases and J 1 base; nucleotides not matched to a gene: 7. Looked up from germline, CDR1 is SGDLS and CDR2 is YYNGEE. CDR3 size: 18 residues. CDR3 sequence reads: CASSVAPRTGGSGNTIYF. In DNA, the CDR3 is TGTGCCAGCAGCGTAGCACCTCGGACAGGGGGATCTGGAAACACCATATATTTT.

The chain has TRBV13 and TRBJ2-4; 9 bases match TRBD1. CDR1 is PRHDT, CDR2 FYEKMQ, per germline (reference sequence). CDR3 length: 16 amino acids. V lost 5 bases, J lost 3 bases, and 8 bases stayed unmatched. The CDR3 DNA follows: TGTGCCAGCAGCCATACAGGGGGCGGGATCAAAAACATTCAGTACTTC. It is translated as CASSHTGGGIKNIQYF.

The CDR3 reads CASSLNGQGLNTEAFF. In DNA form, the CDR3 reads TGTGCCAGCAGCTTAAACGGACAGGGGTTGAACACTGAAGCTTTCTTT. This sequence joins TRBV11-1 and TRBJ1-1; TRBD1 matches 9 bases. Germline CDR1 reads SGHAT; CDR2 reads FQDESV (reference sequence). The CDR3 runs 16 residues. V shed 2 bases and J 0 bases; nucleotides not matched to a gene: 4.

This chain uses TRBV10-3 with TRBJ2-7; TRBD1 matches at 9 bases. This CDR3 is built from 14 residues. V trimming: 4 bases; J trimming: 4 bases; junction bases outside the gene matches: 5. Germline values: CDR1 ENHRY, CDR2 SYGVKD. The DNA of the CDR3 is TGTGCCATCAGTGTCGGACAGGGGAAATACGAGCAGTACTTC. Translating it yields CAISVGQGKYEQYF.

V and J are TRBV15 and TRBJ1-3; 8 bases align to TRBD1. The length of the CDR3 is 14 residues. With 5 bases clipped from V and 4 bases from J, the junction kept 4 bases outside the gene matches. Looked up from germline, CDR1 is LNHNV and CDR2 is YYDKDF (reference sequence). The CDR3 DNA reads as TGTGCCACCAGCGGACAGGGAAGGGGAAACACCATATATTTT. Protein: CATSGQGRGNTIYF. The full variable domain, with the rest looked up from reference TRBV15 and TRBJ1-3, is DAMVIQNPRYQVTQFGKPVTLSCSQTLNHNVMYWYQQKSSQAPKLLFHYYDKDFNNEADTPDNFQSRRPNTSFCFLDIRSPGLGDTAMYLCATSGQGRGNTIYFGEGSWLTVV.

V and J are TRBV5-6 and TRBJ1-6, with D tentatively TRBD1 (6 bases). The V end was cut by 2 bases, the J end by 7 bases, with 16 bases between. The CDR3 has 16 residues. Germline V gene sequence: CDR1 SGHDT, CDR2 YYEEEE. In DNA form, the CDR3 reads TGTGCCAGCAGCTTACTGGAAGGGGGATGGAATTCACCCCTCCACTTT. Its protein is CASSLLEGGWNSPLHF.

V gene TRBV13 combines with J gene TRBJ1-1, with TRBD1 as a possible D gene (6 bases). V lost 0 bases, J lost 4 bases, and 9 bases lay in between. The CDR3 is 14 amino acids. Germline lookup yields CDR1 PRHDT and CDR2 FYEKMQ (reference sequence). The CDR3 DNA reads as TGTGCCAGCAGCTTAGGGTTGGGGGCCACTGAAGCTTTCTTT. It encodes CASSLGLGATEAFF. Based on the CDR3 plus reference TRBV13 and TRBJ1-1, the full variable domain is AAGVIQSPRHLIKEKRETATLKCYPIPRHDTVYWYQQGPGQDPQFLISFYEKMQSDKGSIPDRFSAQQFSDYHSELNMSSLELGDSALYFCASSLGLGATEAFFGQGTRLTVV.

The CDR3 nucleotides are TGTGCCAGCAGCGTAGTTGGCGGGGGGAGCACAGATACGCAGTATTTT. Amino acids: CASSVVGGGSTDTQYF. The chain recombines TRBV9 with TRBJ2-3; 8 nucleotides align to TRBD2. The CDR3 length is 16 residues. The V gene's germline CDR1 is SGDLS and CDR2 YYNGEE. The V segment lost 0 bases and the J segment 0 bases; nucleotides outside the gene matches: 3.

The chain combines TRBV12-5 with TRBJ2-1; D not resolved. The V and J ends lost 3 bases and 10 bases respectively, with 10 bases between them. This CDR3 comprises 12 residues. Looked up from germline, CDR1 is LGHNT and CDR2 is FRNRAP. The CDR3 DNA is TGTGCTAGTGGTTTTACAGATGCGGAGCAGTTCTTC. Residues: CASGFTDAEQFF.

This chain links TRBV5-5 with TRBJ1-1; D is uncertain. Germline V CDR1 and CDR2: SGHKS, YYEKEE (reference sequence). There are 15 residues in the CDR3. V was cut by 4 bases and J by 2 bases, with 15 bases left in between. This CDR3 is CASSPKSSLNTEAFF. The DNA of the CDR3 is TGTGCCAGCAGCCCAAAGTCGAGCCTCAACACTGAAGCTTTCTTT.

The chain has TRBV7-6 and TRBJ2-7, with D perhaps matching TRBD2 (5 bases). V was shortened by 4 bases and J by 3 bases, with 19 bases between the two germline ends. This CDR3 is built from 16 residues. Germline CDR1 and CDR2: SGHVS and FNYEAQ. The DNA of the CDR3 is TGTGCCAGCAGCTCAACCCCGGGAAAACATCTCTACGAGCAGTACTTC. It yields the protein CASSSTPGKHLYEQYF. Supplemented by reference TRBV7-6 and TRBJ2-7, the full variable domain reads GAGVSQSPRYKVTKRGQDVALRCDPISGHVSLYWYRQALGQGPEFLTYFNYEAQQDKSGLPNDRFSAERPEGSISTLTIQRTEQRDSAMYRCASSSTPGKHLYEQYFGPGTRLTVT.

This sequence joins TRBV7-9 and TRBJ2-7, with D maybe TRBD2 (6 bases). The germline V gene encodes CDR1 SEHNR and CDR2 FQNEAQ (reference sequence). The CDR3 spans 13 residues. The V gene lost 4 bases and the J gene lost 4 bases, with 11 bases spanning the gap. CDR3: CASSSGTGYEQYF. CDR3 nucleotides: TGTGCCAGCAGCTCTGGGACTGGATACGAGCAGTACTTC.

CDR3 amino acids: CAISAKTQGAGDYGYTF. The CDR3 DNA follows: TGTGCCATCAGTGCCAAGACACAGGGGGCCGGGGACTATGGCTACACCTTC. V gene TRBV10-3 combines with J gene TRBJ1-2; TRBD1 matches 9 bases. V shed 4 bases and J 3 bases; nucleotides not matched to a gene: 12. CDR1 is ENHRY, CDR2 SYGVKD, per germline. This CDR3 is 17 amino acids long.

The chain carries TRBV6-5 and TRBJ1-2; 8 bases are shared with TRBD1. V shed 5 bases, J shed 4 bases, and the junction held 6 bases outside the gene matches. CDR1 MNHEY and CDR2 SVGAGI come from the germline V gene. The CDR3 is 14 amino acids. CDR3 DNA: TGTGCCAGCAGTCAAACAGGGGGTTTCTATGGCTACACCTTC. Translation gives CASSQTGGFYGYTF.

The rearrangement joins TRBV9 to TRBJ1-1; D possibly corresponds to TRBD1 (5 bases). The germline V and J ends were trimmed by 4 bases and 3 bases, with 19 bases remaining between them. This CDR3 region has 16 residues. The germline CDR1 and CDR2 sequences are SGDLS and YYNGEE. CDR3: CASSLLPGHLDTEAFF. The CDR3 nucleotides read TGTGCCAGCAGCCTTCTACCCGGACACTTAGACACTGAAGCTTTCTTT. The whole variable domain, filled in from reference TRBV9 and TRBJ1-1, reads DSGVTQTPKHLITATGQRVTLRCSPRSGDLSVYWYQQSLDQGLQFLIQYYNGEERAKGNILERFSAQQFPDLHSELNLSSLELGDSALYFCASSLLPGHLDTEAFFGQGTRLTVV.